This is a list of T cell receptor beta chains from one sample in a study of OX40 agonist ivuxolimab in advanced cancers. Profiled with immunoSEQ multiplex PCR; TCRdb holds only in-frame clones, not every one. Of about 45,000 clones listed, 84% are singletons. The specimen comprised CD4+ or CD8+ T cells sorted from blood, sampled in a trial of the OX40 agonist ivuxolimab. The receptors originated from an adult with an advanced solid tumor such as melanoma, head and neck, liver or kidney cancer. CDR3s leave out the opening cysteine and the closing phenylalanine or tryptophan. The size of a clone is reported for some rows only, either as once, few or many, or as a class for expanded clones.

v_call	cdr3_length	j_call	clone_size	cdr3_aa
TRBV6-1	12	TRBJ2-7	NA	ASSRQGSSYEQY
TRBV5-1	15	TRBJ2-3	NA	ASSLGYGASGTDTQY
TRBV9	15	TRBJ2-5	NA	ASSVGTSTRGQETQY
TRBV6-6	10	TRBJ2-7	NA	ASSYEATEQY
TRBV7-2	11	TRBJ1-1	NA	ASSLVSRAEAF
TRBV11-2	10	TRBJ2-7	few	ASSLDRYEQY
TRBV5-1	15	TRBJ2-7	NA	ASSLGLLRDRGYEQY
TRBV14	11	TRBJ1-1	NA	ASSQDLTDEAF
TRBV11-2	11	TRBJ1-3	NA	ASSLARGNTIY
TRBV4-2	14	TRBJ2-6	NA	ASSHSVPSGANVLT
TRBV2	10	TRBJ1-2	NA	ASSPEGHGYT
TRBV12-5	14	TRBJ2-1	few	ASGWGLGAVYNEQF
TRBV11-2	13	TRBJ1-1	NA	ASSLGAGGNTEAF
TRBV6-5	13	TRBJ2-7	once	ASSYAGEATYEQY